This T cell receptor beta chain emerged from a study of T cell changes during pregnancy in multiple sclerosis. Some clones are missing from TCRdb's copy, which holds only in-frame ones; the method was immunoSEQ multiplex PCR. This sample carries tens of thousands of clones, approximately 92% of them seen once, and the ten largest clones take roughly 1.9%. Per germline, CDR1 MGHRA and CDR2 YSYEKL. The CDR3 loop spans 15 amino acids. The trim removed 5 bases at V and 2 bases at J, leaving 7 bases unmatched. The material sequenced was CD4+ T cells from peripheral blood mononuclear cells, taken after pregnancy. This clonotype was obtained from a female donor in good health, enrolled as a control in a pregnancy study. The V and J genes are TRBV4-1 and TRBJ2-7; 9 bases are a match to TRBD1. CDR3 protein: CASSDAGQGTYEQYF. CDR3 sequence (DNA): TGCGCCAGCAGCGACGCCGGACAGGGGACCTACGAGCAGTACTTC.